Included here is one T cell receptor (beta chain) sequence, with context. The PCR was carried out with 60 Vbeta primers and 13 Jbeta primers. Profiled with immunoSEQ multiplex PCR; TCRdb holds only in-frame clones, not every one. The data include about 140,000 clones; the top ten clones carry over 2%. This sample stems from a study of cytomegalovirus exposure and HLA in healthy donors. V shed 6 bases and J shed 6 bases, with 11 bases lying between them. The CDR3 length is 13 residues. CDR1 and CDR2 (germline): MNHNS, SASEGT. The V and J genes are TRBV6-1 and TRBJ2-2; perhaps TRBD1 as D (6 bases). The TCR sequence derives from a woman aged 18-29 years in good health and CMV-seronegative. Sequenced sample: PBMCs. CDR3 in DNA: TGTGCCAGCAGAACCAGGGGCCCCGGGGAGCTGTTTTTT. Translation gives CASRTRGPGELFF.